Presented here are 7 T cell receptor beta chains from one specimen sequenced in a study of siplizumab effects on memory and regulatory T cells (dated by TCRdb to the late 2010s). Libraries were constructed by the immunoSEQ multiplex PCR assay. The immuneACCESS repertoire file appears here via TCRdb, limited to in-frame rearrangements. These files lack a portion of the clones; in checked studies, under half of the deficit traces to unresolved V genes, and the cause of the others is not known. The sample data list about 100,000 clones, and more than 85% of these were observed just once. The top ten constitute over 0.12% of the sample. Material for sequencing was CD4+ T cells sorted from blood. These receptors all stem from a human donor in good health.

The V call is TRBV11-2, the J call TRBJ2-5; D tentatively reads TRBD1 or TRBD2 (5 bases each). The V gene lost 5 bases and the J gene lost 5 bases, with 18 bases spanning the gap. Germline CDR1 SGHAT, CDR2 FQNNGV. There are 15 residues in the CDR3. CDR3 amino acids: CASSPTGPTAETQYF. CDR3 in DNA: TGTGCCAGCAGCCCGACGGGGCCGACTGCGGAGACCCAGTACTTC. Variable domain in full (rest from reference TRBV11-2 and TRBJ2-5): EAGVAQSPRYKIIEKRQSVAFWCNPISGHATLYWYQQILGQGPKLLIQFQNNGVVDDSQLPKDRFSAERLKGVDSTLKIQPAKLEDSAVYLCASSPTGPTAETQYFGPGTRLLVL.

The chain recombines TRBV7-9 with TRBJ2-5; D is possibly TRBD1 (6 bases). V dropped 1 base and J dropped 6 bases, with 12 bases sitting between them. Germline V lookup: CDR1 SEHNR, CDR2 FQNEAQ (reference sequence). The length of the CDR3 is 14 residues. The CDR3 region is CASSLGVQGQTQYF. The DNA for the CDR3 is TGTGCCAGCAGCTTAGGCGTCCAGGGGCAGACCCAGTACTTC.

The CDR3 DNA reads TGTGCCAGCAGTGGTGCAGGGGTGGAGACCCAGTACTTC. As protein: CASSGAGVETQYF. The chain has TRBV6-1 and TRBJ2-5; possibly TRBD1 for D (6 bases). The germline V and J ends were trimmed by 4 bases and 5 bases, with 11 bases remaining between them. This CDR3 is built from 13 residues. CDR1 is MNHNS, CDR2 SASEGT, per germline.

This clone has a single count. The chain uses TRBV9 and TRBJ2-3, with TRBD1 identical over 7 bases. The CDR3 runs to 15 residues. CDR1 is SGDLS, CDR2 YYNGEE, per germline. The trim removed 4 bases at V and 0 bases at J, leaving 5 bases unmatched. The CDR3 sequence: CASSPRTGSTDTQYF. CDR3 DNA sequence: TGTGCCAGCAGCCCCCGGACAGGCAGCACAGATACGCAGTATTTT.

The table lists this clone with a few counts. This rearrangement joins TRBV7-9 to TRBJ1-5; unclear D gene. This CDR3 comprises 18 residues. Germline CDR1 is SEHNR and CDR2 is FQNEAQ (reference sequence). The germline V and J ends were trimmed by 1 base and 3 bases, with 19 bases remaining between them. CDR3 region: CASSLGWSEGLFNQPQHF. The CDR3 DNA reads as TGTGCCAGCAGCTTAGGCTGGTCGGAGGGTCTCTTCAATCAGCCCCAGCATTTT. Drawing the rest from reference TRBV7-9 and TRBJ1-5, the complete variable domain is DTGVSQNPRHKITKRGQNVTFRCDPISEHNRLYWYRQTLGQGPEFLTYFQNEAQLEKSRLLSDRFSAERPKGSFSTLEIQRTEQGDSAMYLCASSLGWSEGLFNQPQHFGDGTRLSIL.

The genes are TRBV7-2 and TRBJ1-5; unclear D gene. Germline loops: CDR1 SGHTA, CDR2 FQGNSA. The CDR3 is 13 amino acids. The ends were cut back, 4 bases at V and 6 bases at J, with 10 bases in the middle. CDR3 sequence (DNA): TGTGCCAGCAGCTACGGACGGCCTCAGCCCCAGCATTTT. It yields the protein CASSYGRPQPQHF.

V usage is TRBV25-1 and J usage is TRBJ2-2; 8 bases map to TRBD1. The CDR3 loop spans 16 amino acids. J lost 3 bases, V lost 3 bases, and 6 bases had no gene match. Germline values: CDR1 MGHDK, CDR2 SYGVNS. The CDR3 loop is CASSDPGGGYTGELFF. For the CDR3, the DNA is TGTGCCAGCAGTGACCCAGGGGGCGGGTACACCGGGGAGCTGTTTTTT.